This T cell receptor beta chain was recorded in a study of neurological immune-mediated disorders. 5'RACE employing 10-nucleotide random UMIs yielded the cDNA. Every sequencing run returned over 190 million TCR-beta sequences, which were derived from 15-18 subjects. TCRdb redid the calling of the 5' RACE reads with MiXCR, one entry per CDR3 protein. The sample carries about 59,000 distinct CDR3 sequences, 24% recorded once. From germline, CDR1 is SGHTA and CDR2 FQGNSA. Trimming removed 8 bases at V and 1 base at J, with 15 bases between. The CDR3 has 15 residues. Stated time point: technical triplicate 2.

The sample comprised PBMCs. The chain has TRBV7-2 and TRBJ2-1; possibly TRBD1 or TRBD2 for D (5 bases each). The TCR sequence derives from a man between 60 and 75 years old with HTLV-1-associated myelopathy (HAM/TSP). The CDR3 loop is CASLLGARSYNEQFF. The CDR3 coding sequence is TGTGCCAGCCTACTCGGGGCTAGATCCTACAATGAGCAGTTCTTC.